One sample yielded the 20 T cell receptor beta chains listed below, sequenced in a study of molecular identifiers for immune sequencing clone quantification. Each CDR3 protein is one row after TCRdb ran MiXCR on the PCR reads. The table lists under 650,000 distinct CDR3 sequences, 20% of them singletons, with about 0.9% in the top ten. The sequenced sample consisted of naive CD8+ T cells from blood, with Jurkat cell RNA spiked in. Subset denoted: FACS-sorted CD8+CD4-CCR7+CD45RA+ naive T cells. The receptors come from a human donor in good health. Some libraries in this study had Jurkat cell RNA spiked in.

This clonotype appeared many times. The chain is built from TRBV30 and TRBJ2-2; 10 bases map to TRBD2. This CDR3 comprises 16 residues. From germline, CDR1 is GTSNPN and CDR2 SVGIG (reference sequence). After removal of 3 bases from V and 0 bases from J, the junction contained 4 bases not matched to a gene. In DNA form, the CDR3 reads TGTGCCTGGAGGCTACTAGCGGGACCGAACACCGGGGAGCTGTTTTTT. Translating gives CAWRLLAGPNTGELFF.

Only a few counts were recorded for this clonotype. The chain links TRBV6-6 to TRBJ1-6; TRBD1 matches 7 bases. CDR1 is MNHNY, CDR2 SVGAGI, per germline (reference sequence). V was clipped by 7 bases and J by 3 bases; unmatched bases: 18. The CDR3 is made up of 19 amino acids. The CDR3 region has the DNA TGTGCCAGCAACAAGAGGGGGCCAGGGGACATTGGCTATAATTCACCCCTCCACTTT. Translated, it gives CASNKRGPGDIGYNSPLHF.

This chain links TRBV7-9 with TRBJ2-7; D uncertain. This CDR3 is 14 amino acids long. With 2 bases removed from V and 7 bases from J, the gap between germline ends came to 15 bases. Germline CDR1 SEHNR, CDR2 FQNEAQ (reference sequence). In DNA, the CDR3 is TGTGCCAGCAGCTTATCACAAGCCTCTGAAGAGCAGTACTTC. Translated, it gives CASSLSQASEEQYF. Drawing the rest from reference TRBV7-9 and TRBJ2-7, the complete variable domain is DTGVSQNPRHKITKRGQNVTFRCDPISEHNRLYWYRQTLGQGPEFLTYFQNEAQLEKSRLLSDRFSAERPKGSFSTLEIQRTEQGDSAMYLCASSLSQASEEQYFGPGTRLTVT.

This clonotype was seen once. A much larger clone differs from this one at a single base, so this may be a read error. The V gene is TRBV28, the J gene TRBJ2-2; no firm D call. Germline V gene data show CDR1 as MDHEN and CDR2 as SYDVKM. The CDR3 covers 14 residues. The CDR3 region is CASSFGPNAGELFF. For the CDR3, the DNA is TGTGCCAGCAGTTTCGGGCCGAACGCCGGGGAGCTGTTTTTT.

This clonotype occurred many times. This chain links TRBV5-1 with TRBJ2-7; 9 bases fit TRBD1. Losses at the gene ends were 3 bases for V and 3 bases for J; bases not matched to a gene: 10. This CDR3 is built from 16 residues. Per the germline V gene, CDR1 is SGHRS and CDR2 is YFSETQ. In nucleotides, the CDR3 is TGCGCCAGCAGCTCCGGAGACAGGGGGTATTACTACGAGCAGTACTTC. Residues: CASSSGDRGYYYEQYF.

CDR3 amino acids: CASSLSSGWNNEQFF. The CDR3 DNA sequence: TGTGCCAGCAGCTTATCTAGCGGGTGGAACAATGAGCAGTTCTTC. The V and J genes are TRBV7-6 and TRBJ2-1; 8 nucleotides agree with TRBD2. The CDR3 consists of 15 residues. V lost 2 bases and J lost 5; bases outside the gene matches: 5. Germline V CDR1 and CDR2: SGHVS, FNYEAQ.

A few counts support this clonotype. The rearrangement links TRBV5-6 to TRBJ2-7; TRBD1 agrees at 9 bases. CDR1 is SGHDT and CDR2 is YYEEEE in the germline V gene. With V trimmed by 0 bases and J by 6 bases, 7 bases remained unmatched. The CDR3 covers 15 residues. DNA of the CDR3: TGTGCCAGCAGCTTGGTAAGGGACAGGGCGTCCGAGCAGTACTTC. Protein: CASSLVRDRASEQYF.

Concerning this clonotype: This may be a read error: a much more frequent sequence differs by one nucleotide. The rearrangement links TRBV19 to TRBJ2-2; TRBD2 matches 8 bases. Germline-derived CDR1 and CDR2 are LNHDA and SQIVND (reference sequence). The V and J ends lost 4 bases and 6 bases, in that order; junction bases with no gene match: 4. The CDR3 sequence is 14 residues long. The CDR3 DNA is TGTGCCAGTAGTACCTATAGCGGGGCCGGGGAGCTGTTTTTT. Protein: CASSTYSGAGELFF.

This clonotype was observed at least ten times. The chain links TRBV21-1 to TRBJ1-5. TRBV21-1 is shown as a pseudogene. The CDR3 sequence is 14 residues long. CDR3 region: CASPAIGLNQPQHF. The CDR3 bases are TGTGCCAGCCCAGCAATAGGGTTGAATCAGCCCCAGCATTTT.

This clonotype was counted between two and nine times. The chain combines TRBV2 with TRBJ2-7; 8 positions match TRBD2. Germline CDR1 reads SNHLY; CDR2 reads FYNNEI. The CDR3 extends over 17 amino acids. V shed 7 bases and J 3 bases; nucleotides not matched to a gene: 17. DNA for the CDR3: TGTGCCAGCAATCGGGGGGGCCAGGGGCCAACCGTCTACGAGCAGTACTTC. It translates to CASNRGGQGPTVYEQYF. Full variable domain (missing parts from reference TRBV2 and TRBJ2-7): EPEVTQTPSHQVTQMGQEVILRCVPISNHLYFYWYRQILGQKVEFLVSFYNNEISEKSEIFDDQFSVERPDGSNFTLKIRSTKLEDSAMYFCASNRGGQGPTVYEQYFGPGTRLTVT.

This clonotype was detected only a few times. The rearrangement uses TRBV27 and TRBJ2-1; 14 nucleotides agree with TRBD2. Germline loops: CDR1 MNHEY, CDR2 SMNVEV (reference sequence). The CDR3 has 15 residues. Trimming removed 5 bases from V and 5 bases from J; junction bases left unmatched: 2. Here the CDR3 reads CASSKGLAGDNEQFF. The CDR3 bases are TGTGCCAGCAGTAAGGGACTAGCGGGAGACAATGAGCAGTTCTTC.

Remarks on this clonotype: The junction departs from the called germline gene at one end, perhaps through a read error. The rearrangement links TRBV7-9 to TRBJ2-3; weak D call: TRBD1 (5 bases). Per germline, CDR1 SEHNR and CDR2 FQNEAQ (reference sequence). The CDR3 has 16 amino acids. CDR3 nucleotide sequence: TGTGCCAGCGGCTTAGTCCGACAGCCAAGCACAGATACGCAGTATTTT. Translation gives CASGLVRQPSTDTQYF.

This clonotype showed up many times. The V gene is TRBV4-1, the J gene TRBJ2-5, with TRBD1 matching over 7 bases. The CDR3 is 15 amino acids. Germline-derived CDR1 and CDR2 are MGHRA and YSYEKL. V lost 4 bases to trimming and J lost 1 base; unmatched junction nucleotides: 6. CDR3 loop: CASSPFRDSQETQYF. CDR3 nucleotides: TGCGCCAGCAGCCCGTTTAGGGACAGCCAAGAGACCCAGTACTTC.

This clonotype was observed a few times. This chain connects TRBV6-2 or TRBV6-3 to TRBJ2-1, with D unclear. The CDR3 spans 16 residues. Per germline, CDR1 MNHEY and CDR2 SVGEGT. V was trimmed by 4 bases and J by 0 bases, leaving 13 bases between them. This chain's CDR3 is CASSSPIGSSYNEQFF. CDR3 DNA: TGTGCCAGCAGTTCGCCTATCGGAAGCTCCTACAATGAGCAGTTCTTC.

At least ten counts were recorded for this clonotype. The CDR3 spells CASSFLDGSGANVLTF. CDR3 nucleotide sequence: TGTGCCAGCAGTTTCTTGGATGGCTCTGGGGCCAACGTCCTGACTTTC. The gene calls are TRBV12-3 or TRBV12-4 and TRBJ2-6; D gene uncertain. Trimming stripped 3 bases from V and 0 bases from J, with 9 bases between. The CDR3 sequence is 16 residues long.

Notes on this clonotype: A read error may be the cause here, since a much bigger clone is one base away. The CDR3 loop reads CSARAAGGGYEQCF. CDR3 in DNA: TGCAGTGCTAGAGCAGCGGGGGGGGGCTACGAGCAGTGCTTC. This chain joins TRBV20-1 and TRBJ2-7; 10 bases fit TRBD2. The CDR3 length is 14 residues. Germline CDR1 reads DFQATT; CDR2 reads SNEGSKA (reference sequence).

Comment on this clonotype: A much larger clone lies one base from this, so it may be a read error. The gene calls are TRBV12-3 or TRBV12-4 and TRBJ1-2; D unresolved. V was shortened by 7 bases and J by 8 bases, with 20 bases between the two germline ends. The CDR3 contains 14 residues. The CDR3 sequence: CASISLSGRGGYTF. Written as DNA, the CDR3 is TGTGCCAGCATTAGCTTAAGCGGGCGTGGGGGCTACACCTTC.

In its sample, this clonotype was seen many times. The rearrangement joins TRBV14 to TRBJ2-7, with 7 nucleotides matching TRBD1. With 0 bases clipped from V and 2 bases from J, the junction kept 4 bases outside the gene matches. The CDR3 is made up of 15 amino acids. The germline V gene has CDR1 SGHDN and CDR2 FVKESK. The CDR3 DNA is TGTGCCAGCAGCCAAGATATTCAGGGGGCCTACGAGCAGTACTTC. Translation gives CASSQDIQGAYEQYF.

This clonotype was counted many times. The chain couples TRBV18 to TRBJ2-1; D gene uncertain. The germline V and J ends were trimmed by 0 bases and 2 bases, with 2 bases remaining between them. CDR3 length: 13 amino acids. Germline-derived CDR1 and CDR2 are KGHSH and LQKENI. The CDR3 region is CASSPPAYNEQFF. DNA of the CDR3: TGTGCCAGCTCACCACCGGCCTACAATGAGCAGTTCTTC.

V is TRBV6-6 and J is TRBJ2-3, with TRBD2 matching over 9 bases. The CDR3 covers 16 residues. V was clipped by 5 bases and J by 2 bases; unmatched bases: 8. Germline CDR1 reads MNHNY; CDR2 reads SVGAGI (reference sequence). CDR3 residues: CASSHLIAGVTDTQYF. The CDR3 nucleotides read TGTGCCAGCAGTCACCTAATAGCGGGGGTCACAGATACGCAGTATTTT.